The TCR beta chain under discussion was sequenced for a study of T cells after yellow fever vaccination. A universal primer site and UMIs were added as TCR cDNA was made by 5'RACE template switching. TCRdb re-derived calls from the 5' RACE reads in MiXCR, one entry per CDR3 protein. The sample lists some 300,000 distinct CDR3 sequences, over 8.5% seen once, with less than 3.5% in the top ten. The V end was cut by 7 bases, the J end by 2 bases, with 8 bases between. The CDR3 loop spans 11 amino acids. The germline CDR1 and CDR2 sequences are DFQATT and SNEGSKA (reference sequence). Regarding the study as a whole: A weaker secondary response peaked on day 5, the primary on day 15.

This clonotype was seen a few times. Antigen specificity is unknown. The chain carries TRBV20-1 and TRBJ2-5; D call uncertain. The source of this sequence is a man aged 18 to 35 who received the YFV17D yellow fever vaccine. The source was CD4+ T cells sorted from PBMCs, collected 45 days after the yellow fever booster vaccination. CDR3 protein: CSGPTQETQYF. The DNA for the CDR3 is TGCAGTGGACCCACGCAAGAGACCCAGTACTTC.